This entry features one T cell receptor beta chain sequence. The CDR3 is 15 amino acids. V was cut by 5 bases and J by 1 base, with 14 bases left in between. Per germline, CDR1 SEHNR and CDR2 FQNEAQ (reference sequence). The entry originates in a study of shared clonotypes between healthy human individuals. Terminally differentiated effector memory CD45RA+ cells were excluded by CCR7 positive selection of CD45RO-negative cells. The method was immunoSEQ multiplex PCR; TCRdb's version includes in-frame clones alone and lacks a portion of them. The table lists roughly 2.1 million clones, around 93% of them singletons.

The chain carries TRBV7-9 and TRBJ1-2; TRBD1 is a possible D gene (6 bases). The sample was naive CD8+ T cells from PBMCs. The sequence was collected from a man younger than 35 in good health. Some clones in this sample may be carry-over from other donors' samples. DNA of the CDR3: TGTGCCAGCAGCCGTGGACAGCAATTTAACTATGGCTACACCTTC. Its translation is CASSRGQQFNYGYTF.